The next 4 T cell receptor beta chains were all read from a single sample in a study of beta chain features in type 1 diabetes. The sequenced template was cDNA made from the entire isolated RNA. Here immunoSEQ multiplex PCR was the method, and the copy in TCRdb shows in-frame clones only, minus some. In the table there are roughly 180,000 clones, approximately 13% of which are singletons. The sequencing sample was made of central memory CD4+ T cells from blood. These receptors all come from a woman aged 18-29 years in good health.

There are many counts of this clone. The V call is TRBV29-1, the J call TRBJ2-5; no firm D call. Germline assignment: CDR1 SQVTM and CDR2 ANQGSEA. CDR3 length equals 12 residues. V shed 4 bases and J shed 5 bases, with 11 bases lying between them. The CDR3 protein is CSVVRSGETQYF. CDR3 nucleotides: TGCAGCGTTGTACGGTCCGGGGAGACCCAGTACTTC.

This clone was seen a handful of times. CDR3 in DNA: TGTGCCAGGAAGGTCGTGGGAGGGGCCGGCTACACCTTC. Translated: CARKVVGGAGYTF. V is TRBV27 and J is TRBJ1-2, with D maybe TRBD1 (5 bases). The germline V gene encodes CDR1 MNHEY and CDR2 SMNVEV (reference sequence). Trimming removed 9 bases at V and 8 bases at J, with 19 bases between. The CDR3 length is 13 residues.

V gene TRBV21-1 combines with J gene TRBJ2-2; no check of the table's D call, TRBD2, against the DNA was made. TRBV21-1 corresponds to a pseudogene. This CDR3 is 20 amino acids long. The CDR3 reads CASSKESSGSDFGNTGELFF. The DNA for the CDR3 is TGTGCCAGCAGCAAAGAATCTAGCGGGAGTGACTTCGGGAACACCGGGGAGCTGTTTTTT.

This clone was picked up a small number of times. CDR3 in DNA: TGTGCCAGCAGTGCGGGAGTAAGTCTAGGAGACAATGAGCAGTTCTTC. Translating it yields CASSAGVSLGDNEQFF. This sequence joins TRBV6-4 and TRBJ2-1; tentative D call: TRBD2 (6 bases). This CDR3 is 16 amino acids long. The germline V gene encodes CDR1 MRHNA and CDR2 SNTAGT. Trimming removed 4 bases from V and 5 bases from J, with 18 bases in between.